This TCR beta chain was recorded in a study of cytomegalovirus exposure and HLA in healthy donors. Use of 60 Vbeta and 13 Jbeta primers characterized the PCR. Profiling relied on immunoSEQ multiplex PCR, and the TCRdb table lists in-frame clones only, not all of them. This table has roughly 120,000 clones, about 61% appearing once. The CDR3 has 15 amino acids. Looked up from germline, CDR1 is SGHTA and CDR2 is FQGTGA. V lost 2 bases, J lost 2 bases, and 11 bases lay in between. The clonotype originates from a woman in her 30s in good health and CMV-seronegative. This rearrangement joins TRBV7-3 to TRBJ2-3, with a weak D call TRBD2 (6 bases). Sequencing was performed on PBMCs. CDR3 protein: CASSLGRGLTDTQYF. The DNA of the CDR3 is TGTGCCAGCAGCTTAGGGCGGGGACTCACAGATACGCAGTATTTT.